These 22 T cell receptor beta chains came from one sample sequenced in a study of T-cell reconstitution after alpha-beta-depleted transplantation in children. The TCRbeta library incorporated unique molecular identifiers. TCRdb reanalysed the PCR reads using MiXCR and keeps one entry per CDR3 protein. The data hold roughly 350,000 distinct CDR3 sequences, with about a tenth observed a single time. Sample: PBMCs from the stem cell graft donor, taken from the stem cell graft. The receptors come from a human donor who donated a stem cell graft to a child with acute lymphoblastic leukemia.

The rearrangement links TRBV5-1 to TRBJ2-3, with TRBD2 as a possible D gene (5 bases). Trimming took off 1 base at V and 0 bases at J, with 9 bases between the two ends. CDR3 length: 15 amino acids. Germline lookup yields CDR1 SGHRS and CDR2 YFSETQ. CDR3 nucleotides: TGCGCCAGCAGCTTGTGGTCGGGAAGCACAGATACGCAGTATTTT. It encodes CASSLWSGSTDTQYF.

In its sample, this clonotype was seen many times. This chain's CDR3 is CASSLFVDSYEQYF. The DNA for the CDR3 is TGCGCCAGCAGCTTGTTTGTGGACAGCTACGAGCAGTACTTC. The rearrangement joins TRBV5-1 to TRBJ2-7; tentative D call: TRBD1 (6 bases). Germline V gene data show CDR1 as SGHRS and CDR2 as YFSETQ. This CDR3 contains 14 residues. The ends were cut back, 1 base at V and 3 bases at J, with 11 bases in the middle. Combining the CDR3 with reference TRBV5-1 and TRBJ2-7 gives the whole variable domain KAGVTQTPRYLIKTRGQQVTLSCSPISGHRSVSWYQQTPGQGLQFLFEYFSETQRNKGNFPGRFSGRQFSNSRSEMNVSTLELGDSALYLCASSLFVDSYEQYFGPGTRLTVT.

There are a few counts of this clonotype. The J gene is TRBJ2-7, the V gene TRBV20-1; 8 bases match TRBD1. The V and J ends lost 0 bases and 5 bases, in that order; junction bases with no gene match: 9. The germline V gene encodes CDR1 DFQATT and CDR2 SNEGSKA (reference sequence). This CDR3 comprises 15 residues. CDR3 sequence: CSARDTGQGVHEQYF. As DNA, the CDR3 is TGCAGTGCTAGAGATACCGGACAGGGCGTACACGAGCAGTACTTC.

The CDR3 is CASSVGAGRGSGNTIYF. In DNA form, the CDR3 reads TGTGCCAGCAGCGTAGGGGCTGGAAGAGGTTCTGGAAACACCATATATTTT. This rearrangement joins TRBV9 to TRBJ1-3; D is unclear. The CDR3 has 17 amino acids. V lost 0 bases and J 1 base, leaving 14 bases between the germline ends. Per the germline V gene, CDR1 is SGDLS and CDR2 is YYNGEE.

The chain is built from TRBV4-1 and TRBJ1-5, with D perhaps matching TRBD1 (5 bases). The CDR3 runs to 17 residues. V was clipped by 0 bases and J by 4 bases, with 16 bases between them. Germline V gene data show CDR1 as MGHRA and CDR2 as YSYEKL. CDR3: CASSQEGSRGGNQPQHF. The CDR3, as DNA: TGCGCCAGCAGCCAAGAAGGGTCGAGGGGAGGTAATCAGCCCCAGCATTTT.

In its sample, this clonotype was seen a few times. The V gene is TRBV27, the J gene TRBJ2-4; 8 bases agree with TRBD2. The trim removed 5 bases at V and 9 bases at J, leaving 9 bases unmatched. Germline V gives CDR1 MNHEY, CDR2 SMNVEV (reference sequence). This CDR3 is built from 14 residues. CDR3 sequence reads: CASSPTSGGSIQYF. Written as DNA, the CDR3 is TGTGCCAGCAGTCCCACTAGCGGAGGGTCCATTCAGTACTTC.

The sample holds a few counts of this clonotype. CDR3 in amino acids: CASSLSLLNSPLHF. The CDR3, as DNA: TGTGCCAGCAGCTTATCACTTCTCAATTCACCCCTCCACTTT. The chain links TRBV7-2 to TRBJ1-6; no reliable D call. Germline values: CDR1 SGHTA, CDR2 FQGNSA. Between the trimmed V and J ends, which lost 2 bases and 7 bases, there was a span of 9 bases. This CDR3 spans 14 amino acids.

The chain couples TRBV5-1 to TRBJ1-1; D unresolved. CDR1 and CDR2 (germline): SGHRS, YFSETQ. The CDR3 consists of 14 residues. V shed 0 bases and J shed 0 bases, with 6 bases lying between them. The CDR3 loop reads CASSLGVVNTEAFF. The CDR3 DNA reads as TGCGCCAGCAGCTTGGGAGTCGTGAACACTGAAGCTTTCTTT.

At least ten counts were recorded for this clonotype. The rearrangement links TRBV28 to TRBJ2-6; TRBD2 matches at 16 bases. Trimming at V came to 4 bases and at J to 1 base, leaving 10 bases not matched to a gene. The CDR3 is 21 residues long. CDR1 MDHEN and CDR2 SYDVKM come from the germline V gene. The CDR3 DNA is TGTGCCAGCAGTTCCCCTGGGACTAGCGGGAGGGTGTGGTCTGGGGCCAACGTCCTGACTTTC. Translated, it gives CASSSPGTSGRVWSGANVLTF. The full variable domain, in which reference TRBV28 and TRBJ2-6 provide the parts outside the CDR3, is DVKVTQSSRYLVKRTGEKVFLECVQDMDHENMFWYRQDPGLGLRLIYFSYDVKMKEKGDIPEGYSVSREKKERFSLILESASTNQTSMYLCASSSPGTSGRVWSGANVLTFGAGSRLTVL.

The genes are TRBV29-1 and TRBJ2-1, with D possibly being TRBD1 (5 bases). Trimming shortened V by 6 bases and J by 1 base, and 10 bases separated the two germline ends. The CDR3 runs to 13 residues. Germline CDR1 and CDR2: SQVTM and ANQGSEA. As DNA, the CDR3 is TGCAGCGTAAAAGACAGTTCCTACAATGAGCAGTTCTTC. As protein: CSVKDSSYNEQFF.

This chain uses TRBV19 with TRBJ2-1; 12 positions agree with TRBD2. V lost 7 bases and J lost 5; bases outside the gene matches: 6. Per germline, CDR1 LNHDA and CDR2 SQIVND (reference sequence). The CDR3 runs to 15 residues. DNA for the CDR3: TGTGCCAGTAAAGGACTAGCGGGAAATGACAATGAGCAGTTCTTC. As protein: CASKGLAGNDNEQFF.

This clonotype was seen a few times. CDR3 coding DNA: TGTGCCAGCAGCTTAGACAGGTGGCAGGACGAGCAGTACTTC. Amino acid sequence: CASSLDRWQDEQYF. The chain joins TRBV7-2 to TRBJ2-7, with a weak D call TRBD1 (5 bases). The germline V and J ends were trimmed by 1 base and 5 bases, with 12 bases remaining between them. This CDR3 region has 14 residues. Germline V gene data show CDR1 as SGHTA and CDR2 as FQGNSA. Variable domain in full (rest from reference TRBV7-2 and TRBJ2-7): GAGVSQSPSNKVTEKGKDVELRCDPISGHTALYWYRQSLGQGLEFLIYFQGNSAPDKSGLPSDRFSAERTGGSVSTLTIQRTQQEDSAVYLCASSLDRWQDEQYFGPGTRLTVT.

J is TRBJ1-2 and V is TRBV6-2 or TRBV6-3; 8 bases line up with TRBD1. The CDR3 sequence is 15 residues long. Germline loops: CDR1 MNHEY, CDR2 SVGEGT. V lost 2 bases and J lost 6; bases outside the gene matches: 8. The DNA for the CDR3 is TGTGCCAGCAGTTACACCTCCGGGACAGGTCATGGCTACACCTTC. Translated, it gives CASSYTSGTGHGYTF.

The V and J genes are TRBV29-1 and TRBJ2-6; 10 nucleotides line up with TRBD1. The CDR3 is made up of 19 amino acids. The junction had 10 bases not matched to a gene; V was cut back by 2 bases and J by 0 bases. In germline, CDR1 is SQVTM, CDR2 ANQGSEA. CDR3 region: CSVEWVGTGALSGANVLTF. CDR3 in DNA: TGCAGCGTTGAATGGGTGGGGACAGGGGCCCTCTCTGGGGCCAACGTCCTGACTTTC.

This clonotype has only a few counts. The chain recombines TRBV5-8 with TRBJ2-7; 9 nucleotides agree with TRBD1. The CDR3 contains 14 residues. The germline V gene encodes CDR1 SGHTS and CDR2 YDEGEE. After removal of 4 bases from V and 5 bases from J, the junction contained 7 bases not matched to a gene. The CDR3 region has the DNA TGTGCCAGCAGCGCCAGGACAGGGGCCCACGAGCAGTACTTC. Its protein is CASSARTGAHEQYF.

The chain employs TRBV7-9 and TRBJ2-3, with 9 bases fitting TRBD2. CDR1 is SEHNR and CDR2 is FQNEAQ in the germline V gene (reference sequence). Trimming cost V 0 bases and J 3 bases; bases outside gene matches: 7. The CDR3 is made up of 17 amino acids. The CDR3 sequence: CASSLASAGGLTDTQYF. CDR3 nucleotide sequence: TGTGCCAGCAGCTTAGCTTCGGCGGGAGGGTTAACAGATACGCAGTATTTT.

The genes are TRBV2 and TRBJ1-6, with a possible D match to TRBD1 (6 bases). V dropped 6 bases and J dropped 7 bases, with 13 bases sitting between them. The CDR3 length is 14 residues. In germline, CDR1 is SNHLY, CDR2 FYNNEI. DNA for the CDR3: TGTGCCAGCAGGGCAGGGGACCAAAATTCACCCCTCCACTTT. Translated: CASRAGDQNSPLHF.

This clonotype was observed many times. The J gene is TRBJ2-1, the V gene TRBV12-5; D is undetermined. This CDR3 is 11 amino acids long. The germline CDR1 and CDR2 sequences are LGHNT and FRNRAP. The V end lost 7 bases, the J end lost 4 bases, and 5 bases lay between the germline ends. The CDR3 DNA reads as TGTGCTAGTGCCGCATACAATGAGCAGTTCTTC. This translates into CASAAYNEQFF.

In this sample, this clonotype turned up many times. The chain recombines TRBV7-2 with TRBJ2-1; possible D gene TRBD2, 6 bases. The ends were cut back, 0 bases at V and 7 bases at J, with 7 bases in the middle. The CDR3 has 13 amino acids. Germline V CDR1 and CDR2: SGHTA, FQGNSA. The CDR3, as DNA: TGTGCCAGCAGCTTAGCGGGGAGGAATGAGCAGTTCTTC. Residues: CASSLAGRNEQFF.

The chain employs TRBV6-5 and TRBJ2-7; TRBD1 agrees at 9 bases. The germline CDR1 and CDR2 sequences are MNHEY and SVGAGI. The CDR3 covers 18 residues. Unmatched junction bases numbered 17, after V lost 3 bases and J lost 5 bases. Written as DNA, the CDR3 is TGTGCCAGCAGTTATTTTCCTATCCCGGGACAGGGAATCCACGAGCAGTACTTC. Amino acid sequence: CASSYFPIPGQGIHEQYF.

There are a few counts of this clonotype. This rearrangement joins TRBV5-1 to TRBJ1-4; weak D call: TRBD1 (5 bases). The length of the CDR3 is 15 residues. Germline-derived CDR1 and CDR2 are SGHRS and YFSETQ. V lost 0 bases to trimming and J lost 8 bases, with 14 bases between them. The CDR3 nucleotides read TGCGCCAGCAGCTTGGCCGGGACCCCGGGGGAAAAACTGTTTTTT. It codes for CASSLAGTPGEKLFF. Drawing the rest from reference TRBV5-1 and TRBJ1-4, the complete variable domain is KAGVTQTPRYLIKTRGQQVTLSCSPISGHRSVSWYQQTPGQGLQFLFEYFSETQRNKGNFPGRFSGRQFSNSRSEMNVSTLELGDSALYLCASSLAGTPGEKLFFGSGTQLSVL.

This clonotype came up many times. The chain combines TRBV7-8 with TRBJ2-5; 9 nucleotides match TRBD1. The germline gives CDR1 SGHVS, CDR2 FQNEAQ. Trimming cost V 2 bases and J 5 bases; bases outside gene matches: 6. The CDR3 sequence is 15 residues long. The CDR3 DNA follows: TGTGCCAGCAGCTTACATGGGACAGGGAGGGAGACCCAGTACTTC. Translation gives CASSLHGTGRETQYF. The full variable domain, rest sourced from reference TRBV7-8 and TRBJ2-5, is GAGVSQSPRYKVAKRGQDVALRCDPISGHVSLFWYQQALGQGPEFLTYFQNEAQLDKSGLPSDRFFAERPEGSVSTLKIQRTQQEDSAVYLCASSLHGTGRETQYFGPGTRLLVL.